This TCR beta chain derives from a study of cytomegalovirus exposure and HLA in healthy donors. This clone has just a few counts. The target antigen is unknown. This CDR3 region has 15 residues. The V segment lost 6 bases and the J segment 5 bases; nucleotides outside the gene matches: 8. The germline CDR1 and CDR2 sequences are MNHEY and SVGAGI. This PCR relied on a set of 60 Vbeta primers and 13 Jbeta primers. Assay: immunoSEQ multiplex PCR; the TCRdb copy retains only in-frame clones and omits some. The table records 130,000 or so clones, 8.5% of them present only once. General study findings and limits: The authors excluded some V segments, including TRBV6-2 and TRBV6-3, as indistinguishable. The authors later linked a missense DCLRE1C variant to TCR beta V- and J-gene trimming.

Specimen: PBMCs. The receptor was derived from a middle-aged man in good health and CMV-seronegative. The chain joins TRBV6-5 to TRBJ2-5; 11 bases match TRBD2. In DNA form, the CDR3 reads TGTGCCAGCAGGGCTAGCGGGGGGCCCTGGGAGACCCAGTACTTC. It yields the protein CASRASGGPWETQYF.